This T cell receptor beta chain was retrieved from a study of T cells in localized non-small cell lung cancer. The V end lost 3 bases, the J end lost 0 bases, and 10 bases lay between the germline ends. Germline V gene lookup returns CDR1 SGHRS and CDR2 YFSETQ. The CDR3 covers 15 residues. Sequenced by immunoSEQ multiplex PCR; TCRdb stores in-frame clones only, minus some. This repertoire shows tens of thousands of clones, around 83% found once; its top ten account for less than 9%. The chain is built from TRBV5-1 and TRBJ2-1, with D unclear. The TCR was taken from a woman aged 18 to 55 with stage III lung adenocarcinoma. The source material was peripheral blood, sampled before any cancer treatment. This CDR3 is CASSWLPSSYNEQFF. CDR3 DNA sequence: TGCGCCAGCAGCTGGCTACCGAGCTCCTACAATGAGCAGTTCTTC.